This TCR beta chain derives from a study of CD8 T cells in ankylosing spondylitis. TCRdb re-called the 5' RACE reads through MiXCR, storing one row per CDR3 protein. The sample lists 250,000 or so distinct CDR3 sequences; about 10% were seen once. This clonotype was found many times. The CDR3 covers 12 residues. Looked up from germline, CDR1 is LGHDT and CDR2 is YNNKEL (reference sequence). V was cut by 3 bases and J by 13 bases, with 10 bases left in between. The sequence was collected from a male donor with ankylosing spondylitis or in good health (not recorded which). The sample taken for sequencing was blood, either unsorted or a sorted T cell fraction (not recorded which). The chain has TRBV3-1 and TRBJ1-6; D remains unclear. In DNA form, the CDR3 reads TGTGCCAGCAGCCATGGGAGTTCCCCCCTCCACTTT. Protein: CASSHGSSPLHF.